The clone carrying this T cell receptor beta chain appeared a few times. Its antigen is not known. This sample was included in a study of identical twins. Study results and limitations: Less excess twin sharing appeared in beta out-of-frame sequences. Abundant beta clonotypes from cord blood bore fewer insertions; memory repertoires lacked this pattern.

A universal primer site was created by template switching, with the cDNA bearing unique molecular identifiers. TCRdb re-analysed the 5' RACE reads in MiXCR, keeping a single row per CDR3 protein. The data show approximately 470,000 distinct CDR3 sequences, 14% seen once. Between the trimmed V and J ends, which lost 4 bases and 2 bases, there was a span of 15 bases. The CDR3 has 16 amino acids. CDR1 and CDR2 (germline): SGHVS, FQNEAQ. This sample also belongs to another study, concerning yellow fever vaccine responses in identical twins.

This chain joins TRBV7-8 and TRBJ1-3, with a weak D call TRBD1 (5 bases). Sample: CD4+ T cells sorted from blood. The receptor comes from a woman under 30 in good health. The DNA of the CDR3 is TGTGCCAGCAGCTCCAGGGATCTGCGGCCTGGAAACACCATATATTTT. This codes for CASSSRDLRPGNTIYF.